The 32 T cell receptor beta chains below all came from one sample that was sequenced in a study of cytomegalovirus exposure and HLA in healthy donors. Sequenced by immunoSEQ multiplex PCR; TCRdb stores in-frame clones only, minus some. The data contain roughly 150,000 clones, roughly 91% of them singletons. The sample consisted of PBMCs. These receptors all stem from a young woman in good health and CMV-seropositive.

The CDR3: CASIEKGVDAGLSTDTQYF. The CDR3 nucleotides read TGTGCCAGCATCGAAAAAGGTGTCGATGCAGGGCTTAGCACAGATACGCAGTATTTT. The V and J genes are TRBV21-1 and TRBJ2-3; TRBD1, the D gene given by the table, was not confirmed from the DNA. TRBV21-1 represents a pseudogene. This CDR3 comprises 19 residues.

This rearrangement joins TRBV6-1 to TRBJ1-1; possibly TRBD1 for D (5 bases). The CDR3 spans 14 residues. Germline V gene lookup returns CDR1 MNHNS and CDR2 SASEGT. Between the trimmed V and J ends, which lost 10 bases and 1 base, there was a span of 16 bases. The CDR3 DNA is TGTGCCATCCTTCGGAGGGGCCGGAACACTGAAGCTTTCTTT. This gives the protein CAILRRGRNTEAFF.

This chain connects TRBV7-3 to TRBJ2-1; 10 nucleotides align to TRBD2. CDR1 SGHTA and CDR2 FQGTGA come from the germline V gene. J gave up 6 bases and V 5 bases, and 7 bases lay outside the gene matches. This CDR3 contains 15 residues. CDR3 sequence reads: CASSDLAGVVNEQFF. The CDR3 DNA is TGTGCCAGCAGCGACCTAGCGGGAGTAGTCAATGAGCAGTTCTTC. The full variable domain, its missing parts supplied by reference TRBV7-3 and TRBJ2-1, is GAGVSQTPSNKVTEKGKYVELRCDPISGHTALYWYRQSLGQGPEFLIYFQGTGAADDSGLPNDRFFAVRPEGSVSTLKIQRTERGDSAVYLCASSDLAGVVNEQFFGPGTRLTVL.

The chain links TRBV10-3 to TRBJ1-1; TRBD1 matches at 7 bases. The CDR3 extends over 13 amino acids. CDR1 ENHRY and CDR2 SYGVKD come from the germline V gene. V trimming: 3 bases; J trimming: 5 bases; junction bases outside the gene matches: 3. The CDR3 loop reads CAISDRGSTEAFF. The CDR3 DNA follows: TGTGCCATCAGTGACAGGGGGAGTACTGAAGCTTTCTTT.

The chain carries TRBV6-4 and TRBJ2-3; possible D gene TRBD2, 6 bases. The CDR3 runs to 15 residues. V dropped 0 bases and J dropped 3 bases, with 10 bases sitting between them. The germline CDR1 and CDR2 sequences are MRHNA and SNTAGT. CDR3 nucleotides: TGTGCCAGCAGTGACTCGATCGGAGGGACAGATACGCAGTATTTT. Translating gives CASSDSIGGTDTQYF.

The chain joins TRBV6-6 to TRBJ2-7; D ambiguous. CDR1 MNHNY and CDR2 SVGAGI come from the germline V gene (reference sequence). V lost 5 bases, J lost 7 bases, and 9 bases lay in between. The CDR3 has 11 residues. The CDR3, as DNA: TGTGCCAGCAGTCTACGTAGTGAGCAGTACTTC. Protein product: CASSLRSEQYF.

CDR3 nucleotides: TGCGCCAGCAGCTTGGTTACAGGGGGGGACTATGGCTACACCTTC. Its translation is CASSLVTGGDYGYTF. The rearrangement uses TRBV5-1 and TRBJ1-2, with 8 positions matching TRBD1. The CDR3 runs to 15 residues. CDR1 SGHRS and CDR2 YFSETQ come from the germline V gene. J gave up 3 bases and V 0 bases, and 4 bases lay outside the gene matches.

The chain has TRBV7-3 and TRBJ1-2, with a possible D match to TRBD1 (5 bases). Germline CDR1 and CDR2: SGHTA and FQGTGA. V was trimmed by 5 bases and J by 14 bases, leaving 24 bases between them. The CDR3 is 14 residues long. The CDR3 loop is CASSPGLPTRTLTF. In DNA form, the CDR3 reads TGTGCCAGCAGCCCGGGACTCCCCACCCGGACTTTGACCTTC.

V is TRBV6-5 and J is TRBJ1-3; possible D gene TRBD1, 5 bases. Looked up from germline, CDR1 is MNHEY and CDR2 is SVGAGI. The V and J ends lost 4 bases and 0 bases respectively, with 7 bases between them. The CDR3 has 14 amino acids. The CDR3 sequence is CASSLDSSGNTIYF. Here the CDR3 DNA reads TGTGCCAGCAGTTTAGACAGCTCTGGAAACACCATATATTTT.

This sequence joins TRBV18 and TRBJ1-4, with D unresolved. V lost 2 bases to trimming and J lost 0 bases, with 7 bases between them. This CDR3 is built from 15 residues. Germline V gives CDR1 KGHSH, CDR2 LQKENI. In DNA form, the CDR3 reads TGTGCCAGCTCACCAATCCAGGCAACTAATGAAAAACTGTTTTTT. This gives the protein CASSPIQATNEKLFF.

V is TRBV11-3 and J is TRBJ2-5; D is possibly TRBD2 (6 bases). CDR3 size: 13 residues. The germline gives CDR1 SGHNT, CDR2 YENEEA. The germline V and J ends were trimmed by 4 bases and 1 base, with 7 bases remaining between them. In nucleotides, the CDR3 is TGTGCCAGCAGCTCGGGACTCCAAGAGACCCAGTACTTC. Amino acids: CASSSGLQETQYF.

The chain carries TRBV2 and TRBJ2-2; the D gene is possibly TRBD1 (6 bases). The CDR3 sequence is 12 residues long. Deletions cut 8 bases from V and 5 bases from J, with 9 bases between. Germline CDR1 reads SNHLY; CDR2 reads FYNNEI. This CDR3 is CASGTGTGELFF. CDR3 sequence (DNA): TGTGCCAGCGGCACAGGGACCGGGGAGCTGTTTTTT.

This clone showed up just a few times. The chain combines TRBV30 with TRBJ1-1; 7 nucleotides match TRBD1. The junction had 2 bases not matched to a gene; V was cut back by 1 base and J by 3 bases. The CDR3 is 13 residues long. Germline CDR1 reads GTSNPN; CDR2 reads SVGIG (reference sequence). The CDR3 DNA sequence: TGTGCCTGGAGTGGACAGGGAGACACTGAAGCTTTCTTT. Translated: CAWSGQGDTEAFF.

In its sample, this clone was seen a few times. The genes are TRBV7-6 and TRBJ2-7; 9 nucleotides align to TRBD2. The CDR3 runs 14 residues. V shed 6 bases, J shed 4 bases, and the junction held 7 bases outside the gene matches. Germline CDR1 SGHVS, CDR2 FNYEAQ. The CDR3 loop reads CASSLAGWGYEQYF. DNA of the CDR3: TGTGCCAGCAGTCTAGCGGGATGGGGATACGAGCAGTACTTC.

The chain joins TRBV4-1 to TRBJ1-5, with a possible D match to TRBD1 (6 bases). This CDR3 is 18 amino acids long. V lost 1 base to trimming and J lost 2 bases, with 18 bases between them. Germline CDR1 MGHRA, CDR2 YSYEKL. CDR3: CASSQGVTGITGNQPQHF. The CDR3, as DNA: TGCGCCAGCAGCCAAGGCGTGACAGGCATCACCGGCAATCAGCCCCAGCATTTT.

The rearrangement links TRBV6-5 to TRBJ2-7; 9 bases map to TRBD1. Germline trimming cut 6 bases from V and 4 bases from J; bases unmatched to any gene: 7. Germline V CDR1 and CDR2: MNHEY, SVGAGI. The CDR3 extends over 14 amino acids. CDR3 region: CASSPGQGLYEQYF. In DNA, the CDR3 is TGTGCCAGCAGCCCGGGACAGGGATTGTACGAGCAGTACTTC.

This clone was counted a single time. The gene calls are TRBV5-4 and TRBJ2-1; 11 bases fit TRBD2. The CDR3 is 14 amino acids. Trimming cost V 4 bases and J 6 bases; bases outside gene matches: 3. Germline-derived CDR1 and CDR2 are SGHNT and YYREEE (reference sequence). The CDR3 loop is CASSPGTSGNEQFF. DNA for the CDR3: TGTGCCAGCAGCCCCGGGACTAGCGGCAATGAGCAGTTCTTC.

The chain uses TRBV2 and TRBJ1-5; D may be TRBD1 (5 bases). The CDR3 is 13 residues long. Germline assignment: CDR1 SNHLY and CDR2 FYNNEI. V lost 7 bases and J lost 5, with 12 bases in between. CDR3 residues: CASTDREYQPQHF. CDR3 DNA sequence: TGTGCCAGCACAGACAGAGAATATCAGCCCCAGCATTTT.

The chain uses TRBV29-1 and TRBJ1-1; D is unclear. The CDR3 runs to 11 residues. Germline CDR1 reads SQVTM; CDR2 reads ANQGSEA. CDR3 in DNA: TGCACCCTTAGCCAGAACACTGAAGCTTTCTTT. Encoded protein: CTLSQNTEAFF.

The chain couples TRBV5-1 to TRBJ1-3; 9 nucleotides agree with TRBD1. After removal of 0 bases from V and 4 bases from J, the junction contained 2 bases not matched to a gene. This CDR3 spans 15 amino acids. The V gene's germline CDR1 is SGHRS and CDR2 YFSETQ. The CDR3 loop is CASSLEGTGGNTIYF. Written as DNA, the CDR3 is TGCGCCAGCAGCTTGGAGGGGACAGGGGGAAACACCATATATTTT. The full variable domain, rest sourced from reference TRBV5-1 and TRBJ1-3, is KAGVTQTPRYLIKTRGQQVTLSCSPISGHRSVSWYQQTPGQGLQFLFEYFSETQRNKGNFPGRFSGRQFSNSRSEMNVSTLELGDSALYLCASSLEGTGGNTIYFGEGSWLTVV.

Notes on this clone: Its ends do not fully match the called genes, so a read error is possible. The chain combines TRBV18 with TRBJ2-2, with 9 positions matching TRBD1. The CDR3 runs 15 residues. Germline V gives CDR1 KGHSH, CDR2 LQKENI. In DNA, the CDR3 is TGTGCCAGCTCCCCACAGGGGGCGGTCACCGGGGAGCTGTTTTTT. Its protein is CASSPQGAVTGELFF.

V gene TRBV5-1 combines with J gene TRBJ1-2, with a tentative D call TRBD1 (6 bases). Germline CDR1 is SGHRS and CDR2 is YFSETQ. The CDR3 spans 15 residues. Trimming stripped 4 bases from V and 2 bases from J, with 15 bases between. CDR3 region: CASSLGATVNYGYTF. CDR3 coding DNA: TGCGCCAGCAGCCTGGGGGCGACAGTCAACTATGGCTACACCTTC.

This clone was seen once. The chain is built from TRBV6-5 and TRBJ2-7, with a possible D match to TRBD2 (6 bases). With 7 bases removed from V and 1 base from J, the gap between germline ends came to 17 bases. The CDR3 has 15 residues. Germline lookup yields CDR1 MNHEY and CDR2 SVGAGI. The CDR3 DNA follows: TGTGCCAGCATCGCCCCGGAGGCGGGATCCTACGAGCAGTACTTC. Its protein product is CASIAPEAGSYEQYF.

The chain links TRBV19 to TRBJ1-2, with a possible D match to TRBD1 (5 bases). The germline CDR1 and CDR2 sequences are LNHDA and SQIVND (reference sequence). Trimming left V 3 bases short and J 0 bases short, with 8 bases between. This CDR3 is 14 amino acids long. The DNA of the CDR3 is TGTGCCAGTAGTATCAGGGAGGCTAACTATGGCTACACCTTC. Its protein is CASSIREANYGYTF.

This sequence joins TRBV7-8 and TRBJ2-3; D might be TRBD1 (6 bases). CDR1 is SGHVS and CDR2 is FQNEAQ in the germline V gene. Trimming left V 1 base short and J 6 bases short, with 14 bases between. This CDR3 region has 15 residues. Here the CDR3 reads CASSLVPPTGDTQYF. In DNA, the CDR3 is TGTGCCAGCAGCTTAGTACCTCCGACAGGCGATACGCAGTATTTT.

The count of this clone is one. V usage is TRBV19 and J usage is TRBJ2-7; TRBD2 matches 8 bases. This CDR3 has 15 amino acids. V lost 4 bases, J lost 0 bases, and 5 bases stayed unmatched. CDR1 and CDR2 from the germline V gene are LNHDA and SQIVND (reference sequence). The CDR3 DNA reads as TGTGCCAGTAGTAAGACTAGCGAGAGCTCCTACGAGCAGTACTTC. It codes for CASSKTSESSYEQYF.

The V call is TRBV15, the J call TRBJ1-1, with 7 nucleotides matching TRBD1. CDR3 length equals 17 residues. With V trimmed by 7 bases and J by 4 bases, 18 bases remained unmatched. Germline CDR1 reads LNHNV; CDR2 reads YYDKDF (reference sequence). As DNA, the CDR3 is TGTGCCACCACCGAGGGGGGCCCCGCAGACAGGGTCACTGAAGCTTTCTTT. Amino acids: CATTEGGPADRVTEAFF.

This clone was seen repeatedly, ten times or more. The chain uses TRBV6-4 and TRBJ2-4, with 10 bases aligning to TRBD2. The CDR3 totals 15 residues. The V gene's germline CDR1 is MRHNA and CDR2 SNTAGT. V was clipped by 3 bases and J by 6 bases; unmatched bases: 5. The chain's CDR3 is CASSEASGSGNIQYF. The CDR3 coding sequence is TGTGCCAGCAGTGAAGCTAGCGGGAGCGGAAACATTCAGTACTTC.

The V and J genes are TRBV7-9 and TRBJ2-1; 7 nucleotides line up with TRBD1. Germline V CDR1 and CDR2: SEHNR, FQNEAQ (reference sequence). J was trimmed by 7 bases and V by 4 bases; bases with no gene match: 10. The CDR3 runs to 15 residues. The CDR3 nucleotides are TGTGCCAGCAGCTCACAGGGGACATCTGGGAATGAGCAGTTCTTC. This encodes CASSSQGTSGNEQFF.

V usage is TRBV4-1 and J usage is TRBJ2-7, with TRBD2 identical over 8 bases. The V segment lost 0 bases and the J segment 5 bases; nucleotides outside the gene matches: 6. Looked up from germline, CDR1 is MGHRA and CDR2 is YSYEKL. This CDR3 is 15 amino acids long. CDR3 sequence: CASSQEPPGGNEQYF. CDR3 nucleotides: TGCGCCAGCAGCCAAGAGCCCCCGGGGGGGAACGAGCAGTACTTC.

The DNA for the CDR3 is TGTGCCAGCCGCTTCGGACTAGCGGGATTTGCAGAGACCCAGTACTTC. Translating gives CASRFGLAGFAETQYF. The chain links TRBV18 to TRBJ2-5; 12 nucleotides line up with TRBD2. From germline, CDR1 is KGHSH and CDR2 LQKENI. V trimming: 8 bases; J trimming: 4 bases; junction bases outside the gene matches: 11. The CDR3 totals 16 residues.

The gene calls are TRBV25-1 and TRBJ2-7, with a tentative D call TRBD2 (6 bases). This CDR3 comprises 15 residues. Per the germline V gene, CDR1 is MGHDK and CDR2 is SYGVNS. V was shortened by 6 bases and J by 4 bases, with 19 bases between the two germline ends. CDR3 region: CASRISGENLYEQYF. CDR3 nucleotides: TGTGCCAGCAGGATCTCGGGAGAAAACCTTTACGAGCAGTACTTC.